This TCR beta chain was captured by sequencing in a study of monozygotic twins with inflammatory bowel disease. Germline values: CDR1 SGHVS, CDR2 FNYEAQ. The CDR3 runs to 14 residues. One entry per CDR3 protein, without DNA, is what TCRdb gives after re-calling the 5' RACE reads. The sample is made up of 150,000 or so distinct CDR3 sequences, and the top ten hold around 7% of it. The sequencing input was blood. This TCR derives from a human donor with ulcerative colitis or Crohn's disease, or a healthy co-twin of an affected twin (not recorded which). The chain recombines TRBV7-6 with TRBJ2-2. The CDR3 reads CASLESPNTGELFF.